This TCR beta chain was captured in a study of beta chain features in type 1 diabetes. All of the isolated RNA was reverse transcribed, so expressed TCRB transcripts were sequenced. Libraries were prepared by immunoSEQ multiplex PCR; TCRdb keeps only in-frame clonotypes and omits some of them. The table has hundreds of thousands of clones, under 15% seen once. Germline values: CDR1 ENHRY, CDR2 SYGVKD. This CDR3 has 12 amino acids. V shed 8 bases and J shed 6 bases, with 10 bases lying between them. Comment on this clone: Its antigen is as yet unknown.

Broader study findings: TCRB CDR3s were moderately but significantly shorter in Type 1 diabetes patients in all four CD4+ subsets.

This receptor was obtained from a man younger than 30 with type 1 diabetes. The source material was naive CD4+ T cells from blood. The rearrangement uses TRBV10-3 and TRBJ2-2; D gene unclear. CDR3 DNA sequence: TGTGCCATCTCTAACCACCCCGGGGAGCTGTTTTTT. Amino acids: CAISNHPGELFF.